What follows are 32 T cell receptor beta chains derived from one specimen sequenced in a study. Amplification of TRBV12-4/TRBJ1-2 clonotypes used adaptor-ligated barcode primers. TCRdb processed the multiplex PCR reads anew with MiXCR; each CDR3 protein has one entry. Among fewer than 500 distinct CDR3 sequences listed, over 25% were seen once. The sorted Tregs were CD4+CD25+CD127-/low cells. Specimen: tumor-infiltrating Tregs sorted from the breast tumor. The receptors derive from a female donor with breast cancer.

Relative to its sample, this clonotype is large (0.1 to 1%). CDR3 in amino acids: CASSFRQDYGYTF. CDR3 coding DNA: TGTGCCAGCAGTTTTAGGCAGGACTATGGCTACACCTTC. V is TRBV12-3 or TRBV12-4 and J is TRBJ1-2; D not resolved. The CDR3 is made up of 13 amino acids. The germline V and J ends were trimmed by 3 bases and 3 bases, with 8 bases remaining between them.

This chain connects TRBV12-3 or TRBV12-4 to TRBJ1-2; tentatively, D is TRBD1 (5 bases). V was clipped by 4 bases and J by 4 bases, with 16 bases between them. This CDR3 spans 15 amino acids. The CDR3 here is CASSSSTRDSYGYTF. As DNA, the CDR3 is TGTGCCAGCAGTTCCTCTACTAGAGACAGCTATGGCTACACCTTC.

This chain links TRBV12-3 or TRBV12-4 with TRBJ1-2; D gene ambiguous. The CDR3 consists of 14 residues. Trimming removed 2 bases from V and 4 bases from J, with 11 bases in between. The CDR3: CASSLSDYVYGYTF. The CDR3 bases are TGTGCCAGCAGTTTATCGGATTATGTCTATGGCTACACCTTC.

A few counts support this clonotype. The chain joins TRBV12-3 or TRBV12-4 to TRBJ1-2; D remains ambiguous. Trimming pared 6 bases from V and 8 bases from J, leaving 10 bases between. This CDR3 contains 11 residues. CDR3 nucleotide sequence: TGTGCCAGCAGGTTTGGGAGAGGCTACACCTTC. Residues: CASRFGRGYTF.

By sample fraction, this clonotype is hyperexpanded. The chain couples TRBV12-3 or TRBV12-4 to TRBJ1-2; the D is unclear. V dropped 1 base and J dropped 7 bases, with 7 bases sitting between them. The CDR3 runs to 12 residues. The CDR3 bases are TGTGCCAGCAGTTTAGGGTATGGTGGCTACACCTTC. It translates to CASSLGYGGYTF.

As to this clonotype: Since a much larger clone is just one base distant, this may be a read error. V is TRBV12-3 or TRBV12-4 and J is TRBJ1-2; D gene uncertain. The CDR3 totals 14 residues. The CDR3, as DNA: TGTGTCAGCAGTTTCTACGGCGTCAAAGATGGCTACACCTTC. It codes for CVSSFYGVKDGYTF.

A few counts support this clonotype. V usage is TRBV12-3 or TRBV12-4 and J usage is TRBJ1-2; D call uncertain. The CDR3 length is 13 residues. The V end was cut by 5 bases, the J end by 10 bases, with 17 bases between. The chain's CDR3 is CASSGAVSRDYTF. The CDR3 DNA sequence: TGTGCCAGCAGTGGCGCCGTATCGAGGGACTACACCTTC.

This clonotype is categorized as hyperexpanded. This chain's CDR3 is CASSYSRNYGYTF. The CDR3 region has the DNA TGTGCCAGCAGTTACTCCCGAAACTATGGCTACACCTTC. The chain is built from TRBV12-3 or TRBV12-4 and TRBJ1-2; D remains unclear. The V and J ends lost 4 bases and 2 bases respectively, with 8 bases between them. The CDR3 loop spans 13 amino acids.

This clonotype is deemed large. The J gene is TRBJ1-2, the V gene TRBV12-3 or TRBV12-4; TRBD1 is a possible D gene (5 bases). The CDR3 runs to 12 residues. The V end was cut by 3 bases, the J end by 8 bases, with 10 bases between. DNA of the CDR3: TGTGCCAGCAGTTTCTCAGGGCACGGCTACACCTTC. As protein: CASSFSGHGYTF.

Relative to its sample, this clonotype is large. The rearrangement joins TRBV12-3 or TRBV12-4 to TRBJ1-2, with D unclear. The V and J ends lost 6 bases and 6 bases respectively, with 11 bases between them. The CDR3 has 12 residues. The CDR3 DNA reads as TGTGCCAGCAGCAGACGGACGGATGGCTACACCTTC. Residues: CASSRRTDGYTF.

Written as DNA, the CDR3 is TGTGCCAGCAGTATCGGGACAGCCTATGGCTACACCTTC. Translated: CASSIGTAYGYTF. The V and J genes are TRBV12-3 or TRBV12-4 and TRBJ1-2; TRBD1 matches 7 bases. The V and J ends lost 5 bases and 4 bases, in that order; junction bases with no gene match: 4. The length of the CDR3 is 13 residues.

The rearrangement uses TRBV12-3 or TRBV12-4 and TRBJ1-2; 9 bases are a match to TRBD1. The CDR3 is 14 residues long. The J segment lost 5 bases and the V segment lost 6 bases, leaving 7 bases of the junction unmatched. The CDR3 nucleotides read TGTGCCAGCAGCCTCGTGGACAGGGGATATGGCTACACCTTC. It yields the protein CASSLVDRGYGYTF.

This clonotype is termed hyperexpanded (1% or more). The V call is TRBV12-3 or TRBV12-4, the J call TRBJ1-2; D might be TRBD1 (5 bases). V gave up 6 bases and J gave up 8 bases, with 13 bases separating them. The CDR3 covers 12 residues. As DNA, the CDR3 is TGTGCCAGCAGCCAGGGTATTCGGGGCTACACCTTC. It is translated as CASSQGIRGYTF.

Concerning this clonotype: One junction end does not reproduce the germline sequence, and a read error may be involved. The V and J genes are TRBV12-3 or TRBV12-4 and TRBJ1-2; D remains unclear. The CDR3 has 15 residues. The CDR3 DNA is TGTGCCAGCACGTCGGGAGCAGAGCTAACTATGGCTACACCGTTC. Amino acid sequence: CASTSGAELTMATPF.

This clonotype was seen a handful of times. The chain carries TRBV12-3 or TRBV12-4 and TRBJ1-2; 7 bases fit TRBD1. V shed 5 bases, J shed 4 bases, and the junction held 4 bases outside the gene matches. CDR3 length equals 13 residues. The CDR3 region is CASSVDRVYGYTF. CDR3 sequence (DNA): TGTGCCAGCAGTGTAGACAGGGTCTATGGCTACACCTTC.

This clonotype showed up just a few times. The chain employs TRBV12-3 or TRBV12-4 and TRBJ1-2; 10 bases are a match to TRBD1. This CDR3 has 13 amino acids. J lost 4 bases, V lost 7 bases, and 3 bases had no gene match. CDR3 region: CASTRDRGYGYTF. The CDR3 DNA is TGTGCCAGCACTCGGGACAGGGGCTATGGCTACACCTTC.

This clonotype has at least ten counts. The rearrangement links TRBV12-3 or TRBV12-4 to TRBJ1-2; D ambiguous. The CDR3 extends over 13 amino acids. V was shortened by 6 bases and J by 10 bases, with 18 bases between the two germline ends. CDR3 in amino acids: CASSYRADSNYTF. In DNA, the CDR3 is TGTGCCAGCAGCTACCGGGCCGATTCCAACTACACCTTC.

By sample fraction, this clonotype is hyperexpanded. V gene TRBV12-3 or TRBV12-4 combines with J gene TRBJ1-2; 10 nucleotides line up with TRBD1. V lost 5 bases to trimming and J lost 5 bases; unmatched junction nucleotides: 2. This CDR3 spans 13 amino acids. Here the CDR3 reads CASSPGQGYGYTF. The CDR3 DNA sequence: TGTGCCAGCAGTCCGGGACAGGGGTATGGCTACACCTTC.

This clonotype counts as large. The V and J genes are TRBV12-3 or TRBV12-4 and TRBJ1-2; D remains ambiguous. V shed 5 bases and J shed 7 bases, with 17 bases lying between them. The CDR3 sequence is 14 residues long. CDR3 bases: TGTGCCAGCAGTCCCCACATCGAGGACCGTGGCTACACCTTC. It yields the protein CASSPHIEDRGYTF.

This clonotype is labeled large. The chain joins TRBV12-3 or TRBV12-4 to TRBJ1-2; D is possibly TRBD1 (6 bases). The V end was cut by 4 bases, the J end by 1 base, with 22 bases between. CDR3 size: 18 residues. The CDR3, as DNA: TGTGCCAGCAGTTCCCGGACAGAAATTTTGGATTTTAACTATGGCTACACCTTC. This translates into CASSSRTEILDFNYGYTF.

This clonotype has a count of ten or more. This rearrangement joins TRBV12-3 or TRBV12-4 to TRBJ1-2; 8 bases line up with TRBD1. The CDR3 runs 13 residues. Germline trimming cut 3 bases from V and 8 bases from J; bases unmatched to any gene: 5. This chain's CDR3 is CASSFGQGRGYTF. DNA of the CDR3: TGTGCCAGCAGTTTCGGACAGGGAAGAGGCTACACCTTC.

Sample share makes this clonotype hyperexpanded. The chain carries TRBV12-3 or TRBV12-4 and TRBJ1-2; D might be TRBD1 (6 bases). The CDR3 runs to 16 residues. V was pared by 7 bases and J by 0 bases, with 18 bases between. The CDR3 region is CASTIGRGHPNYGYTF. The CDR3 DNA is TGTGCCAGCACCATAGGAAGGGGACATCCTAACTATGGCTACACCTTC.

This clonotype appeared a few times. The V and J genes are TRBV12-3 or TRBV12-4 and TRBJ1-2, with a tentative D call TRBD1 (5 bases). This CDR3 spans 12 amino acids. V was cut by 9 bases and J by 7 bases, with 15 bases left in between. CDR3 sequence reads: CASGRQGSGYTF. For the CDR3, the DNA is TGTGCCAGTGGGCGGCAGGGCAGTGGCTACACCTTC.

The rearrangement joins TRBV12-3 or TRBV12-4 to TRBJ1-2, with 7 bases that match TRBD1. The CDR3 is made up of 13 amino acids. J was trimmed by 10 bases and V by 7 bases; bases with no gene match: 12. The CDR3 loop reads CASTGTGDNAYTF. CDR3 DNA sequence: TGTGCCAGCACCGGTACAGGGGACAACGCCTACACCTTC.

This clonotype was counted at least ten times. V usage is TRBV12-3 or TRBV12-4 and J usage is TRBJ1-2, with TRBD1 as a possible D gene (5 bases). Between the trimmed V and J ends, which lost 7 bases and 8 bases, there was a span of 17 bases. The CDR3 contains 13 residues. The CDR3 reads CASKRDGSFGYTF. The CDR3 coding sequence is TGTGCCAGCAAGCGGGACGGATCTTTCGGCTACACCTTC.

The chain carries TRBV12-3 or TRBV12-4 and TRBJ1-2, with 10 bases lining up with TRBD1. The CDR3 is 14 amino acids. The V gene end was trimmed by 5 bases and the J gene end by 7 bases; junction bases not matched to a gene: 7. The CDR3 region is CASSPGQGYGGYTF. CDR3 DNA: TGTGCCAGCAGTCCGGGACAGGGGTATGGTGGCTACACCTTC.

This clonotype is deemed medium-sized. The genes are TRBV12-3 or TRBV12-4 and TRBJ1-2; TRBD1 matches 8 bases. The CDR3 is 12 amino acids. J lost 7 bases, V lost 3 bases, and 1 base had no gene match. The CDR3, as DNA: TGTGCCAGCAGTTTTGGGACAGGTGGCTACACCTTC. Protein: CASSFGTGGYTF.

This rearrangement joins TRBV12-3 or TRBV12-4 to TRBJ1-2; perhaps TRBD1 as D (5 bases). This CDR3 comprises 13 residues. V was shortened by 6 bases and J by 8 bases, with 16 bases between the two germline ends. The CDR3 region has the DNA TGTGCCAGCAGCAGTGTCAGGGAGGGCGGCTACACCTTC. Amino acids: CASSSVREGGYTF.

V is TRBV12-3 or TRBV12-4 and J is TRBJ1-2, with D uncertain. V lost 4 bases to trimming and J lost 6 bases, with 21 bases between them. The CDR3 has 16 residues. The CDR3 reads CASSSSRRLGTDGYTF. CDR3 nucleotide sequence: TGTGCCAGCAGTTCCTCTCGACGGTTGGGAACTGATGGCTACACCTTC.

The rearrangement links TRBV12-3 or TRBV12-4 to TRBJ1-2; tentative D call: TRBD1 (6 bases). The CDR3 runs to 13 residues. The ends were cut back, 5 bases at V and 6 bases at J, with 13 bases in the middle. The CDR3 spells CASSEDRRDGYTF. DNA for the CDR3: TGTGCCAGCAGTGAGGACAGACGGGATGGCTACACCTTC.

By share of the sample, this clonotype is medium-sized. The chain carries TRBV12-3 or TRBV12-4 and TRBJ1-2; no firm D call. CDR3 length equals 13 residues. Trimming took 3 bases from V and 6 from J, leaving 11 bases between them. As DNA, the CDR3 is TGTGCCAGCAGTTTTGCTGGAGCCGATGGCTACACCTTC. Residues: CASSFAGADGYTF.

The J gene is TRBJ1-2, the V gene TRBV12-3 or TRBV12-4; D ambiguous. CDR3 size: 13 residues. Trimming left V 2 bases short and J 2 bases short, with 6 bases between. The CDR3 reads CASSLPVNYGYTF. The CDR3 region has the DNA TGTGCCAGCAGTTTACCGGTAAACTATGGCTACACCTTC.